A single TCR beta chain is shown here with its context. Its antigen has not been determined. No clone much larger than this one lies a single base away; base qualities are absent. The time point label for this specimen denotes: baseline before first vaccination. Vaccinee samples were obtained from the UK trials COV001 and COV002, which included a single-blind randomized controlled phase 2/3 trial of AZD1222 (ChAdOx1 nCoV-19) in healthy adults. For TCRbeta chain sequencing, PBMC samples from trial participants were taken at day 0 and at day 28 after the second dose. V is reduced by 4 bases and J by 4 bases, leaving a spacing of 13 bases between them. The cysteine opens and the phenylalanine closes a CDR3 of 15 amino acids. CDR3 DNA is the only sequence kept; it has 45 bases, read in frame from the first base. CDR1 and CDR2, looked up from the germline V gene, are MGHRA and YSYEKL. The data originate from a study of T cell responses to AZD1222 COVID-19 vaccine (dated by TCRdb to the early 2020s). Study-level background: Because spike-specific TCR depth and breadth did not differ between the two schedules, AZD1222 recipients who got a second dose at roughly 4 weeks were pooled with those who got a second dose at roughly 12 weeks. A total of about 230 trial participants underwent TCR sequencing, of whom nearly 210 received two doses of AZD1222 and around 25 received two doses of the MenACWY control vaccine. Trial participants were enrolled by age into subgroups of 18-55, 56-69 and 70-plus years, and approximately 150, 30 and 60 TCR-sequenced participants, respectively, were included in these subgroups. On the study overall, not on this receptor specifically: Because no day 14 peak-response samples were available, repertoires were characterized only after the peak T cell response. The 56-69-year group was small, and its depth increase did not reach significance, likely because of low power. A significant rise in spike-specific TCR breadth and depth was observed after two AZD1222 doses relative to day 0 and relative to MenACWY recipients. Conclusions about previously exposed vaccinees were limited because only six or seven AZD1222 recipients were SARS-CoV-2 seropositive at baseline. Reportedly, close to half of the unique spike-specific TCRs recognized epitopes lying outside the regions that are mutated in the B.1.351 and B.1.1.7 variants. Most participants were white British and females outnumbered males, and the authors suggested that clonal diversity may have been underestimated. CD4 TCRs associated with the vaccine covered the entire spike protein, and the dominant responses were in regions 160-218 and 743-854.

The CDR3 regions of human TCRbeta chains were analyzed by immunosequencing. Under the source paper's analysis protocol: Repertoire TCRs were matched against a reference library of SARS-CoV-2-specific TCRs generated with the MIRA antigen-specificity platform. Breadth was defined as the fraction of unique TCRs that were SARS-CoV-2-associated. Depth was defined as the fraction of total T cells that were SARS-CoV-2-associated. Using the MIRA data, each spike-specific TCR was mapped to the spike region that the TCR reacts to and placed in a CD4 or CD8 class. Log10-transformed breadth and depth values were compared by one-way ANOVA with Sidak's multiple comparisons tests. Not all clones reach the TCRdb copy of this immuneACCESS table, which keeps in-frame sequences only. Checked studies attribute under half of the gap to unresolved V genes and leave the rest unexplained. V and J calls and clone size follow that table, whereas D and trimming were derived from the DNA. Across this sample there are over 120,000 clones, with about 92% seen only once. The ten largest clonotypes hold 9.1% of the sample.

The rearrangement joined TRBV4-1 to TRBJ2-2; the best D guess is TRBD1, with 6 bases matching. The sample was peripheral blood, taken on day 0 of AZD1222 vaccination. This clonotype originated in an adult in good health. The CDR3 sequence is CASSPTGLSTGELFF. Read as DNA, the sequence is TGCGCCAGCAGCCCGACAGGACTGAGCACCGGGGAGCTGTTTTTT.